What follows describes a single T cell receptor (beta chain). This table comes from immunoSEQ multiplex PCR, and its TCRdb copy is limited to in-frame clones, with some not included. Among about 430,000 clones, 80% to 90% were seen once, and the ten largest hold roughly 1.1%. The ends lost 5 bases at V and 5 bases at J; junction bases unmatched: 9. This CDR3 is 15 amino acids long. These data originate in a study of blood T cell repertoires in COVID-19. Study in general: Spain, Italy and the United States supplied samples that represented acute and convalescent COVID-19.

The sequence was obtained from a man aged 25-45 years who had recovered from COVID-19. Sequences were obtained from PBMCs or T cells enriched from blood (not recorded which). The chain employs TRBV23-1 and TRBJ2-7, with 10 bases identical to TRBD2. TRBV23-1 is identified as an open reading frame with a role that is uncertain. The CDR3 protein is CASSKEAGGPDEQYF. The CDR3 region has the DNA TGCGCCAGCAGTAAGGAAGCGGGAGGGCCTGACGAGCAGTACTTC.